This passage covers 27 T cell receptor beta chains from one sample sequenced in a study of identical twins. Via MiXCR, TCRdb re-called the 5' RACE reads, giving one row per CDR3 protein. Of roughly 630,000 distinct CDR3 sequences listed, about 7.6% are singletons. A further study also used this sample, focusing on yellow fever vaccine responses in identical twins.

Material for sequencing was PBMCs. These receptors came from a young woman in good health.

The chain joins TRBV6-2 or TRBV6-3 to TRBJ2-1; 8 nucleotides align to TRBD2. V gave up 4 bases and J gave up 4 bases; unmatched junction bases: 18. This CDR3 comprises 19 residues. Germline lookup yields CDR1 MNHEY and CDR2 SVGEGT. CDR3 nucleotide sequence: TGTGCCAGCAGTTCGACATCCGGTCGCGGGGGGCAATATTACAATGAGCAGTTCTTC. Its protein is CASSSTSGRGGQYYNEQFF.

The chain combines TRBV4-1 with TRBJ2-1, with 8 bases lining up with TRBD1. The ends lost 0 bases at V and 10 bases at J; junction bases unmatched: 11. Germline V gene data show CDR1 as MGHRA and CDR2 as YSYEKL. The CDR3 is 16 residues long. The CDR3 reads CASSQEGRGLFSEQFF. DNA for the CDR3: TGCGCCAGCAGCCAAGAGGGCAGGGGGCTCTTCAGCGAGCAGTTCTTC.

Many counts were recorded for this clonotype. The gene calls are TRBV20-1 and TRBJ2-2; 10 nucleotides match TRBD2. In germline, CDR1 is DFQATT, CDR2 SNEGSKA (reference sequence). The CDR3 totals 16 residues. With V trimmed by 2 bases and J by 3 bases, 6 bases remained unmatched. CDR3 region: CSARRGLASDTGELFF. The CDR3 nucleotides are TGCAGTGCTAGAAGGGGACTAGCGTCCGACACCGGGGAGCTGTTTTTT.

This clonotype was recorded a few times. J is TRBJ2-7 and V is TRBV2; no firm D call. V lost 4 bases and J lost 3, with 7 bases in between. Germline-derived CDR1 and CDR2 are SNHLY and FYNNEI. The CDR3 runs to 12 residues. The CDR3 loop reads CASSAGVYEQYV. Written as DNA, the CDR3 is TGTGCCAGCAGTGCTGGAGTCTACGAGCAGTACGTC.

This clonotype was observed many times. The chain has TRBV28 and TRBJ2-5; 11 bases match TRBD2. The CDR3 runs to 15 residues. Germline V lookup: CDR1 MDHEN, CDR2 SYDVKM. Trimming took 5 bases from V and 5 from J; bases not matched to a gene: 7. As DNA, the CDR3 is TGTGCCAGCAGTCTCGGGACTAGCGGTCGGGAGACCCAGTACTTC. This translates into CASSLGTSGRETQYF.

This clonotype has just a few counts. The chain recombines TRBV6-5 with TRBJ2-1; D is ambiguous. CDR1 and CDR2 from the germline V gene are MNHEY and SVGAGI. The CDR3 runs to 17 residues. The ends were cut back, 4 bases at V and 8 bases at J, with 24 bases in the middle. The CDR3 protein is CASSSQLRLPGYDEQFF. The CDR3 nucleotides are TGTGCCAGCAGTTCTCAACTCCGACTTCCTGGGTACGATGAGCAGTTCTTC.

This clonotype was counted ten times or more. This chain uses TRBV12-3 or TRBV12-4 with TRBJ2-7, with 9 nucleotides matching TRBD1. The junction had 5 bases not matched to a gene; V was cut back by 3 bases and J by 5 bases. The length of the CDR3 is 14 residues. CDR3 sequence reads: CASSFMGQGNEQYF. CDR3 coding DNA: TGTGCCAGCAGTTTTATGGGACAGGGTAACGAGCAGTACTTC.

In its sample, this clonotype was seen a few times. The J gene is TRBJ2-5, the V gene TRBV9; maybe TRBD2 (7 bases). This CDR3 spans 14 amino acids. The germline V gene has CDR1 SGDLS and CDR2 YYNGEE. V was clipped by 3 bases and J by 5 bases, with 14 bases between them. The CDR3 coding sequence is TGTGCCAGCAGCGAGGGGGGGCTATGGGAGACCCAGTACTTC. It codes for CASSEGGLWETQYF.

The V and J genes are TRBV5-1 and TRBJ2-1; 8 bases are shared with TRBD1. Trimming cost V 4 bases and J 1 base; bases outside gene matches: 7. Germline V gene data show CDR1 as SGHRS and CDR2 as YFSETQ. The CDR3 length is 16 residues. The CDR3 sequence is CASSRGTGGSYNEQFF. DNA of the CDR3: TGCGCCAGCAGCAGAGGGACAGGCGGTTCCTACAATGAGCAGTTCTTC.

The J gene is TRBJ1-2, the V gene TRBV15; D call uncertain. V was clipped by 0 bases and J by 0 bases, with 8 bases between them. From germline, CDR1 is LNHNV and CDR2 YYDKDF (reference sequence). The CDR3 runs 15 residues. CDR3: CATSRDQLTNYGYTF. As DNA, the CDR3 is TGTGCCACCAGCAGAGATCAGCTAACTAACTATGGCTACACCTTC.

This clonotype was seen repeatedly, ten times or more. The chain joins TRBV4-2 to TRBJ2-1; 11 bases match TRBD2. The V and J ends lost 0 bases and 6 bases, in that order; junction bases with no gene match: 10. Germline CDR1 reads LGHNA; CDR2 reads YNFKEQ. This CDR3 region has 18 residues. The CDR3 reads CASSQDSIAGGPRNEQFF. The CDR3 bases are TGTGCCAGCAGCCAAGATTCAATAGCGGGAGGGCCACGCAATGAGCAGTTCTTC.

This chain connects TRBV12-3 or TRBV12-4 to TRBJ2-5; a possible D gene is TRBD1 (5 bases). V was clipped by 10 bases and J by 5 bases, with 17 bases between them. CDR3 length: 13 residues. In DNA, the CDR3 is TGTGCCACCAGGGTAGGGATAGGTGAGACCCAGTACTTC. Protein product: CATRVGIGETQYF.

This clonotype was detected ten times or more. The chain joins TRBV3-1 to TRBJ2-2; TRBD1 is a possible D gene (6 bases). Trimming removed 1 base at V and 4 bases at J, with 7 bases between. The germline gives CDR1 LGHDT, CDR2 YNNKEL (reference sequence). The CDR3 contains 14 residues. Written as DNA, the CDR3 is TGTGCCAGCAGCCAAGCAGGGGCCACCGGGGAGCTGTTTTTT. The encoded protein is CASSQAGATGELFF.

This clonotype was counted many times. The chain is built from TRBV12-3 or TRBV12-4 and TRBJ2-1; possibly TRBD2 for D (6 bases). The CDR3 loop spans 15 amino acids. The V and J ends lost 3 bases and 8 bases respectively, with 17 bases between them. In DNA form, the CDR3 reads TGTGCCAGCAGTTTCCAAGCGGGTATTCAGGATGAGCAGTTCTTC. Protein sequence: CASSFQAGIQDEQFF.

A few counts support this clonotype. The chain joins TRBV11-2 to TRBJ2-3; D is perhaps TRBD2 (5 bases). The CDR3 totals 16 residues. V shed 3 bases and J shed 4 bases, with 17 bases lying between them. CDR1 and CDR2 (germline): SGHAT, FQNNGV. The CDR3 reads CASSFSTASSSDTQYF. The CDR3 DNA reads as TGTGCCAGCAGCTTTTCCACGGCTAGCAGTTCAGATACGCAGTATTTT.

This clonotype was seen repeatedly, ten times or more. The chain has TRBV18 and TRBJ2-7, with D possibly matching TRBD2 (6 bases). This CDR3 spans 14 amino acids. The germline V gene encodes CDR1 KGHSH and CDR2 LQKENI. V shed 3 bases and J shed 5 bases, with 14 bases lying between them. CDR3 sequence (DNA): TGTGCCAGCTCACCTGGGTGGCGGGGCAACGAGCAGTACTTC. Residues: CASSPGWRGNEQYF.

The chain carries TRBV5-4 and TRBJ2-6; TRBD1 agrees at 12 bases. This CDR3 is built from 15 residues. In germline, CDR1 is SGHNT, CDR2 YYREEE (reference sequence). V was pared by 4 bases and J by 11 bases, with 7 bases of the junction left unmatched. CDR3 residues: CASSIGTGGMYVLTF. The CDR3 DNA sequence: TGTGCCAGCAGCATCGGGACAGGGGGCATGTACGTCCTGACTTTC.

This clonotype was observed a handful of times. The V call is TRBV12-3 or TRBV12-4, the J call TRBJ2-7, with D perhaps matching TRBD1 (6 bases). The CDR3 is made up of 13 amino acids. V lost 6 bases to trimming and J lost 3 bases, with 12 bases between them. CDR3 sequence reads: CASSLRDNYEQYF. For the CDR3, the DNA is TGTGCCAGCAGCCTGAGGGACAACTACGAGCAGTACTTC.

This clonotype turned up a few times. The chain uses TRBV9 and TRBJ2-4, with TRBD1 matching over 10 bases. This CDR3 spans 15 amino acids. The V gene end was trimmed by 4 bases and the J gene end by 5 bases; junction bases not matched to a gene: 6. Germline values: CDR1 SGDLS, CDR2 YYNGEE. The CDR3 is CASSPRQGAENIQYF. CDR3 bases: TGTGCCAGCAGCCCCCGACAGGGGGCGGAAAACATTCAGTACTTC.

This clonotype was counted many times. The gene calls are TRBV12-3 or TRBV12-4 and TRBJ2-3; D not certain. The V and J ends lost 3 bases and 1 base respectively, with 11 bases between them. The CDR3 is 15 residues long. The CDR3 region is CASSLVAGGTDTQYF. The CDR3 nucleotides read TGTGCCAGCAGTTTGGTGGCAGGAGGCACAGATACGCAGTATTTT.

This clonotype was counted ten times or more. The rearrangement links TRBV3-1 to TRBJ2-2; 8 bases are a match to TRBD2. CDR1 LGHDT and CDR2 YNNKEL come from the germline V gene (reference sequence). The CDR3 covers 17 residues. The V gene end was trimmed by 4 bases and the J gene end by 3 bases; junction bases not matched to a gene: 10. The CDR3 sequence: CASSRQSSGGYTGELFF. The CDR3 DNA reads TGTGCCAGCAGCCGCCAAAGCAGCGGGGGCTACACCGGGGAGCTGTTTTTT.

Many counts were recorded for this clonotype. The chain links TRBV28 to TRBJ2-3; D is perhaps TRBD2 (5 bases). In germline, CDR1 is MDHEN, CDR2 SYDVKM. The CDR3 consists of 13 residues. Between the trimmed V and J ends, which lost 7 bases and 3 bases, there was a span of 11 bases. CDR3 coding DNA: TGTGCCAGCATGGGCGGGTCAACAGATACGCAGTATTTT. It encodes CASMGGSTDTQYF.

This clonotype showed up just a few times. The chain uses TRBV7-9 and TRBJ2-5, with TRBD1 identical over 8 bases. The CDR3 totals 16 residues. Germline CDR1 is SEHNR and CDR2 is FQNEAQ (reference sequence). V gave up 4 bases and J gave up 4 bases; unmatched junction bases: 11. DNA for the CDR3: TGTGCCAGCAGCTCCTCCCCAGGGGGCTTCAGAGAGACCCAGTACTTC. It codes for CASSSSPGGFRETQYF.

This clonotype was seen a handful of times. The chain carries TRBV28 and TRBJ1-5; D possibly corresponds to TRBD1 (6 bases). The germline V and J ends were trimmed by 7 bases and 7 bases, with 17 bases remaining between them. The CDR3 is 14 residues long. The germline V gene has CDR1 MDHEN and CDR2 SYDVKM. The DNA of the CDR3 is TGTGCCAGCATTACGATAGGGGGTTTACAGCCCCAGCATTTT. Its translation: CASITIGGLQPQHF.

The chain recombines TRBV6-5 with TRBJ2-5; a possible D gene is TRBD2 (6 bases). In germline, CDR1 is MNHEY, CDR2 SVGAGI. CDR3 length: 15 residues. V lost 4 bases and J 5 bases, leaving 17 bases between the germline ends. CDR3 protein: CASSSRRLGEETQYF. The DNA for the CDR3 is TGTGCCAGCAGTTCCCGGAGACTAGGGGAGGAGACCCAGTACTTC.

This clonotype appeared a few times. The chain has TRBV27 and TRBJ2-7; perhaps D is TRBD1 or TRBD2 (5 bases each). The CDR3 is 16 amino acids. V dropped 1 base and J dropped 0 bases, with 13 bases sitting between them. Germline CDR1 MNHEY, CDR2 SMNVEV (reference sequence). The CDR3 DNA is TGTGCCAGCAGTTTATTGGGGGTAAGGAGCTCCTACGAGCAGTACTTC. It encodes CASSLLGVRSSYEQYF.

This clonotype was seen at least ten times. V and J are TRBV5-1 and TRBJ2-3, with D tentatively TRBD2 (5 bases). The CDR3 runs to 15 residues. The V gene lost 0 bases and the J gene lost 6 bases, with 14 bases spanning the gap. Looked up from germline, CDR1 is SGHRS and CDR2 is YFSETQ. CDR3 sequence reads: CASSLEGATRDTQYF. The CDR3 DNA sequence: TGCGCCAGCAGCTTGGAGGGAGCCACCAGGGATACGCAGTATTTT. Filled out from reference TRBV5-1 and TRBJ2-3, the complete variable domain reads KAGVTQTPRYLIKTRGQQVTLSCSPISGHRSVSWYQQTPGQGLQFLFEYFSETQRNKGNFPGRFSGRQFSNSRSEMNVSTLELGDSALYLCASSLEGATRDTQYFGPGTRLTVL.